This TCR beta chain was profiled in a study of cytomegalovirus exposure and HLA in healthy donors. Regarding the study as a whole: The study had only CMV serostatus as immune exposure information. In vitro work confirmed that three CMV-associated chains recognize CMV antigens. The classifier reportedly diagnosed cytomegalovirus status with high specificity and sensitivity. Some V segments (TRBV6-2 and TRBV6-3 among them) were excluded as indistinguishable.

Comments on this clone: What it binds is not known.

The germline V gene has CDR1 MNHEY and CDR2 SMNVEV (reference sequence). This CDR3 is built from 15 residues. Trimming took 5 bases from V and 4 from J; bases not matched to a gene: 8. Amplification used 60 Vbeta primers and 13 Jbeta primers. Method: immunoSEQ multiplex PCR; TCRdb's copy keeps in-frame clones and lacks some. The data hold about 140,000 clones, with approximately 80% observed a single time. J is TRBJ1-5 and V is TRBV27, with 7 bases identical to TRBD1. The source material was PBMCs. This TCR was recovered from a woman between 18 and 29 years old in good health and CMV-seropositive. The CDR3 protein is CASSPPDRANQPQHF. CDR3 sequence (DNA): TGTGCCAGCAGTCCCCCAGACAGGGCAAATCAGCCCCAGCATTTT.